Included here is one T cell receptor beta chain sequence, with context. What it binds is unknown. Sequencing used immunoSEQ multiplex PCR; TCRdb keeps in-frame clones, though not all of them. The sample lists 60,000 to 75,000 clones; 89% were seen once. Analysis merged second doses at about 4 or about 12 weeks. The data belong to a study of T cell responses to AZD1222 COVID-19 vaccine. Looked up from germline, CDR1 is ENHRY and CDR2 is SYGVKD. CDR3 length equals 11 residues. V dropped 4 bases and J dropped 10 bases, with 8 bases sitting between them. Study results and caveats: Donors were chiefly white British, with a greater number of females, and clonal diversity was perhaps underestimated. Dominant at 160-218 and 743-854, vaccine-associated CD4 TCRs also spanned spike.

V and J are TRBV10-3 and TRBJ2-1, with a weak D call TRBD2 (5 bases). The sample was peripheral blood, taken 28 days after the second AZD1222 dose. The origin of this receptor is an adult who received the AZD1222 COVID-19 vaccine. DNA of the CDR3: TGTGCCATCAGTGGGGGAGAGGAGCAGTTCTTC. It encodes CAISGGEEQFF.